This T cell receptor beta chain originates from a study of graft-versus-host responses after intestinal transplantation. At the level of the study: Induction with anti-thymocyte globulin, then tacrolimus and steroids for around three years, was given to all recipients. Study results and limitations: GvH clones appeared in recipient marrow, some first in ileum or blood. Allografts of one patient group, those with graft-donor T cell macrochimerism, had high graft-versus-host to host-versus-graft clonal ratios. The highest levels of circulating GvH clones went along with early declines in HvG clones after transplant.

From germline, CDR1 is KGHSH and CDR2 LQKENI. V was pared by 3 bases and J by 3 bases, with 15 bases between. CDR3 length: 15 residues. Data came from immunoSEQ multiplex PCR; TCRdb stores just in-frame clones and leaves some out. There are over 1,400 clones in the sample; approximately 92% occur only once, and roughly 8.6% lies in the top ten. Turning to this clone: Its specificity is not known.

The rearrangement links TRBV18 to TRBJ2-7; a possible D gene is TRBD1 (5 bases). The specimen was PBMCs, collected 8 days after intestinal transplant. This TCR came from a human patient who received an intestinal transplant, so some T cells may come from the graft donor. CDR3 nucleotide sequence: TGTGCCAGCTCACCGGCAGAACAGGTTGGCTACGAGCAGTACTTC. The encoded protein is CASSPAEQVGYEQYF.